Each of the 16 T cell receptor beta chains below was sequenced from the same sample in a study of technical replicates of blood from a handful of donors. Repertoires were generated with immunoSEQ multiplex PCR, while TCRdb's copy carries only in-frame clones and drops some. This table holds about 70,000 clones, about 95% found once. The sequenced material came from T cells isolated from PBMCs. The receptors were sampled from a human donor in good health.

This chain joins TRBV29-1 and TRBJ2-2, with TRBD2 as a possible D gene (5 bases). Germline V lookup: CDR1 SQVTM, CDR2 ANQGSEA. The length of the CDR3 is 12 residues. Deletions cut 5 bases from V and 8 bases from J, with 12 bases between. CDR3 loop: CSVQLDFGELFF. Written as DNA, the CDR3 is TGCAGCGTTCAACTAGATTTTGGGGAGCTGTTTTTT.

The chain employs TRBV4-1 and TRBJ2-7; tentatively, D is TRBD2 (5 bases). Trimming shortened V by 0 bases and J by 2 bases, and 11 bases separated the two germline ends. Germline V gene lookup returns CDR1 MGHRA and CDR2 YSYEKL. The CDR3 has 15 residues. The DNA of the CDR3 is TGCGCCAGCAGCCAAGAGCCTTCGGGGACCTACGAGCAGTACTTC. Its protein is CASSQEPSGTYEQYF.

The gene calls are TRBV30 and TRBJ2-5; 10 bases align to TRBD1. V was clipped by 7 bases and J by 4 bases; unmatched bases: 12. The CDR3 runs to 15 residues. CDR1 GTSNPN and CDR2 SVGIG come from the germline V gene (reference sequence). The CDR3 is CALGTGDILRETQYF. The CDR3 DNA reads TGTGCCTTAGGGACAGGGGATATTCTCCGAGAGACCCAGTACTTC.

This clone was observed a few times. This chain uses TRBV7-9 with TRBJ1-1; D unresolved. This CDR3 spans 13 amino acids. Germline V gene sequence: CDR1 SEHNR, CDR2 FQNEAQ (reference sequence). V was clipped by 5 bases and J by 6 bases, with 13 bases between them. The CDR3: CASSPKRGAEAFF. DNA of the CDR3: TGTGCCAGCAGCCCAAAGCGGGGAGCTGAAGCTTTCTTT.

The V gene is TRBV5-4, the J gene TRBJ2-3; tentative D call: TRBD2 (7 bases). The CDR3 covers 14 residues. Looked up from germline, CDR1 is SGHNT and CDR2 is YYREEE (reference sequence). Trimming shortened V by 1 base and J by 5 bases, and 11 bases separated the two germline ends. CDR3 protein: CASSLRGAKDTQYF. DNA of the CDR3: TGTGCCAGCAGCTTGCGGGGGGCTAAAGATACGCAGTATTTT.

CDR3 bases: TGTGCCAGTAGCCCCCGGACAGGGTGGAGTGGCAATCAGCCCCAGCATTTT. This translates into CASSPRTGWSGNQPQHF. V gene TRBV19 combines with J gene TRBJ1-5, with 8 bases matching TRBD1. V lost 6 bases and J lost 2; bases outside the gene matches: 12. CDR1 is LNHDA, CDR2 SQIVND, per germline (reference sequence). The CDR3 contains 17 residues.

The chain joins TRBV27 to TRBJ1-2; D is undetermined. Germline lookup yields CDR1 MNHEY and CDR2 SMNVEV (reference sequence). V was trimmed by 10 bases and J by 4 bases, leaving 16 bases between them. The CDR3 is 13 residues long. CDR3 sequence reads: CATRHRDLYGYTF. The CDR3 DNA follows: TGTGCCACCCGCCATCGGGATCTCTATGGCTACACCTTC.

This sequence joins TRBV18 and TRBJ2-2, with 8 nucleotides matching TRBD1. V shed 4 bases, J shed 1 base, and the junction held 8 bases outside the gene matches. Germline-derived CDR1 and CDR2 are KGHSH and LQKENI. The CDR3 has 17 amino acids. CDR3 loop: CASSLFPTGENTGELFF. The CDR3 DNA reads TGTGCCAGCTCACTTTTCCCGACAGGGGAGAACACCGGGGAGCTGTTTTTT.

This clone has a single count. The chain combines TRBV5-1 with TRBJ2-5; 7 bases are shared with TRBD2. Germline V lookup: CDR1 SGHRS, CDR2 YFSETQ. CDR3 length: 15 amino acids. After removal of 0 bases from V and 3 bases from J, the junction contained 5 bases not matched to a gene. CDR3 DNA sequence: TGCGCCAGCAGCTTGGTGGCTAGCGGAGAAGAGACCCAGTACTTC. Protein sequence: CASSLVASGEETQYF.

The chain combines TRBV9 with TRBJ1-3; tentative D call: TRBD1 (5 bases). V dropped 7 bases and J dropped 2 bases, with 13 bases sitting between them. Per germline, CDR1 SGDLS and CDR2 YYNGEE. The CDR3 spans 14 residues. Here the CDR3 reads CASRPGGPGNTIYF. The CDR3 DNA sequence: TGTGCCAGCCGCCCCGGGGGACCTGGAAACACCATATATTTT.

A single count supports this clone. The V gene is TRBV7-6, the J gene TRBJ1-3; no clear D. CDR3 length equals 14 residues. The germline CDR1 and CDR2 sequences are SGHVS and FNYEAQ. With 1 base removed from V and 3 bases from J, the gap between germline ends came to 7 bases. The CDR3 DNA is TGTGCCAGCAGCTTAGATCGGGTTGGAAACACCATATATTTT. Translated, it gives CASSLDRVGNTIYF.

The chain joins TRBV6-5 to TRBJ2-3; no firm D call. Trimming shortened V by 2 bases and J by 3 bases, and 12 bases separated the two germline ends. Germline V gives CDR1 MNHEY, CDR2 SVGAGI. The CDR3 covers 15 residues. The CDR3 sequence is CASSYMEYGTDTQYF. The CDR3 bases are TGTGCCAGCAGTTACATGGAGTATGGTACAGATACGCAGTATTTT.

CDR3 amino acids: CASSQLAGPSYEQYF. The CDR3 nucleotides are TGCGCCAGCAGCCAACTAGCGGGACCCTCCTACGAGCAGTACTTC. The V call is TRBV4-1, the J call TRBJ2-7; TRBD2 matches 9 bases. Germline V gene sequence: CDR1 MGHRA, CDR2 YSYEKL. This CDR3 has 15 amino acids. The V segment lost 2 bases and the J segment 0 bases; nucleotides outside the gene matches: 2.

The chain employs TRBV13 and TRBJ1-6; a possible D gene is TRBD1 (5 bases). The CDR3 length is 15 residues. V was pared by 0 bases and J by 9 bases, with 12 bases between. The germline gives CDR1 PRHDT, CDR2 FYEKMQ (reference sequence). For the CDR3, the DNA is TGTGCCAGCAGCTTAGGAAGGGGTTCAGTTTCACCCCTCCACTTT. Its protein is CASSLGRGSVSPLHF.

The chain couples TRBV11-2 to TRBJ2-5; 11 nucleotides match TRBD1. The V and J ends lost 5 bases and 4 bases, in that order; junction bases with no gene match: 18. CDR3 size: 19 residues. Germline V CDR1 and CDR2: SGHAT, FQNNGV. The CDR3 DNA sequence: TGTGCCAGCAGCCATTGGGGCTCCGGGACAGGGGGTTCTTTAGAGACCCAGTACTTC. Its translation: CASSHWGSGTGGSLETQYF. The full variable domain, rest sourced from reference TRBV11-2 and TRBJ2-5, is EAGVAQSPRYKIIEKRQSVAFWCNPISGHATLYWYQQILGQGPKLLIQFQNNGVVDDSQLPKDRFSAERLKGVDSTLKIQPAKLEDSAVYLCASSHWGSGTGGSLETQYFGPGTRLLVL.

V usage is TRBV6-6 and J usage is TRBJ1-3; TRBD1 is a possible D gene (6 bases). The CDR3 has 13 residues. The germline gives CDR1 MNHNY, CDR2 SVGAGI (reference sequence). V dropped 5 bases and J dropped 8 bases, with 13 bases sitting between them. The CDR3 DNA reads as TGTGCCAGCAGTGCACAGGGTAAACACACCATATATTTT. This translates into CASSAQGKHTIYF.